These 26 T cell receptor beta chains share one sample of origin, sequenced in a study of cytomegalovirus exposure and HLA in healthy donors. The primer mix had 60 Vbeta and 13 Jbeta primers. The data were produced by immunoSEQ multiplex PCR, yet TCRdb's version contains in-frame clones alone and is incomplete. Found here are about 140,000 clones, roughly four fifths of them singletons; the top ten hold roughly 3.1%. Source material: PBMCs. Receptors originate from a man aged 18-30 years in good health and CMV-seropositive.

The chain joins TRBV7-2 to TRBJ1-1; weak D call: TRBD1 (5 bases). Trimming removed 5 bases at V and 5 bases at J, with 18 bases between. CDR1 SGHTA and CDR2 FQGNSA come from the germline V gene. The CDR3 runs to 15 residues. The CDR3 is CASSTRGGALTEAFF. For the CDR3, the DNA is TGTGCCAGCAGCACCCGGGGAGGGGCTTTGACTGAAGCTTTCTTT.

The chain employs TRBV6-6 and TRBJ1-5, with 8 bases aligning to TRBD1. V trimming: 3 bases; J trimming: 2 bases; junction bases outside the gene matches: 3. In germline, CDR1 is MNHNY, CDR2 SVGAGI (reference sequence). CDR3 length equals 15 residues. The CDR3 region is CASSYQGAGNQPQHF. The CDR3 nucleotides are TGTGCCAGCAGTTATCAGGGGGCGGGCAATCAGCCCCAGCATTTT.

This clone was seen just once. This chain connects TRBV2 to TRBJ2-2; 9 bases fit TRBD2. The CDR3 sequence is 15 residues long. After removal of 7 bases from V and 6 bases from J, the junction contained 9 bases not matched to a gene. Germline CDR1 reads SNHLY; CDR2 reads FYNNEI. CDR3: CASKETSGAPGELFF. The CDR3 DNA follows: TGTGCCAGCAAGGAGACTAGCGGTGCTCCCGGGGAGCTGTTTTTT.

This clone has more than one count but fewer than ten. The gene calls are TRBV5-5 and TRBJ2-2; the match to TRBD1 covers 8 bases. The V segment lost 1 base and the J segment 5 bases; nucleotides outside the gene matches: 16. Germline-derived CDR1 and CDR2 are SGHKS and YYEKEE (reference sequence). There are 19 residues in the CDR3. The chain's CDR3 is CASSLWANPGGLNTGELFF. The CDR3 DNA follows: TGTGCCAGCAGCTTGTGGGCCAATCCAGGGGGCCTTAATACCGGGGAGCTGTTTTTT.

CDR3 region: CASKSGPGGTEAFF. The CDR3 DNA reads as TGTGCCAGCAAGAGTGGCCCCGGGGGCACTGAAGCTTTCTTT. The V gene is TRBV6-5, the J gene TRBJ1-1; D possibly corresponds to TRBD1 (5 bases). The CDR3 is 14 residues long. Trimming removed 7 bases at V and 4 bases at J, with 16 bases between. CDR1 and CDR2 from the germline V gene are MNHEY and SVGAGI.

The CDR3 loop is CASSLVTGAGNTIYF. CDR3 nucleotides: TGTGCCAGCAGCTTAGTGACAGGGGCTGGAAACACCATATATTTT. The chain couples TRBV7-2 to TRBJ1-3, with 8 bases that match TRBD1. The trim removed 1 base at V and 2 bases at J, leaving 1 base unmatched. The CDR3 is 15 residues long. CDR1 is SGHTA, CDR2 FQGNSA, per germline. Supplemented by reference TRBV7-2 and TRBJ1-3, the full variable domain reads GAGVSQSPSNKVTEKGKDVELRCDPISGHTALYWYRQSLGQGLEFLIYFQGNSAPDKSGLPSDRFSAERTGGSVSTLTIQRTQQEDSAVYLCASSLVTGAGNTIYFGEGSWLTVV.

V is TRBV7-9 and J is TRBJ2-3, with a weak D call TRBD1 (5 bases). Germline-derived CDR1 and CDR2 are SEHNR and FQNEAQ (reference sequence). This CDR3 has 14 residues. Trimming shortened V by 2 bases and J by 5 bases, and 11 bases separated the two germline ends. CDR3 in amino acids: CASSLTQGKDTQYF. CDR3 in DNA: TGTGCCAGCAGCTTAACGCAGGGAAAAGATACGCAGTATTTT. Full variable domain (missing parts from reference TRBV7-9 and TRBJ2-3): DTGVSQNPRHKITKRGQNVTFRCDPISEHNRLYWYRQTLGQGPEFLTYFQNEAQLEKSRLLSDRFSAERPKGSFSTLEIQRTEQGDSAMYLCASSLTQGKDTQYFGPGTRLTVL.

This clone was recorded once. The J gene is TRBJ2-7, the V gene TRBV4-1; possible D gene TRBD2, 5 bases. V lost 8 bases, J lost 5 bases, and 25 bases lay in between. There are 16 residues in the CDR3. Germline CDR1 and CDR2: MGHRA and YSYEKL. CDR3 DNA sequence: TGCGCCAGCGCCTCGAATTCCCGGAGCGGTAGCAACGAGCAGTACTTC. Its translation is CASASNSRSGSNEQYF.

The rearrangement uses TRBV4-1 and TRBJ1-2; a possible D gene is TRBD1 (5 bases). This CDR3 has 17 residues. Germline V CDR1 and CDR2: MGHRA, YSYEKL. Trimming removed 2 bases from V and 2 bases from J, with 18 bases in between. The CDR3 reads CASSQRARRGGNYGYTF. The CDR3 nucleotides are TGCGCCAGCAGCCAAAGGGCCCGACGGGGGGGGAACTATGGCTACACCTTC.

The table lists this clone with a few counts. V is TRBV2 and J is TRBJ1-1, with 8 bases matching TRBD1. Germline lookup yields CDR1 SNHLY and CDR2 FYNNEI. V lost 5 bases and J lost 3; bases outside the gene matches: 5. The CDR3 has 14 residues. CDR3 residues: CASSRQGPYTEAFF. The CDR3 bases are TGTGCCAGCAGTAGACAGGGGCCGTACACTGAAGCTTTCTTT.

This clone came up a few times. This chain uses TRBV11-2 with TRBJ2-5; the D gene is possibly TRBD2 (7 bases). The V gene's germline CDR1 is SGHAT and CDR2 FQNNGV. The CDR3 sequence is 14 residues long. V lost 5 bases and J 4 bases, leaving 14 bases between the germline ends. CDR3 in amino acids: CASSTWEGGETQYF. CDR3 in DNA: TGTGCCAGCAGCACTTGGGAGGGGGGAGAGACCCAGTACTTC.

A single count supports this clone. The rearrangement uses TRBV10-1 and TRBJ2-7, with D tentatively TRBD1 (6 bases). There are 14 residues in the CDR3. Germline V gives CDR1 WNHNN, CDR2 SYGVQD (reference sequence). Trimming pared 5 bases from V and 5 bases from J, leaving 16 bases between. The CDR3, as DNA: TGCGCCAGCAGTACAGGGTCTTCGTTCGACGAGCAGTACTTC. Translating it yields CASSTGSSFDEQYF.

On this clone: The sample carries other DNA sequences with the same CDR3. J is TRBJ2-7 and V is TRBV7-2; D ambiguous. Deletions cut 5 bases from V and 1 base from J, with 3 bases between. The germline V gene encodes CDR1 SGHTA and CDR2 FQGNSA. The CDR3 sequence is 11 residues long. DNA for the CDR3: TGTGCCAGCAGCCTATCCTACGAGCAGTACTTC. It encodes CASSLSYEQYF.

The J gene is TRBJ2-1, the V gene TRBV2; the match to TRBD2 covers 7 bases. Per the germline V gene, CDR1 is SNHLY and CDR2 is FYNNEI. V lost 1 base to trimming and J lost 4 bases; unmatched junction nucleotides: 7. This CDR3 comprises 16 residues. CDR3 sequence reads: CASSEGGGSGYNEQFF. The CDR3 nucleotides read TGTGCCAGCAGTGAAGGGGGCGGGAGCGGATACAATGAGCAGTTCTTC.

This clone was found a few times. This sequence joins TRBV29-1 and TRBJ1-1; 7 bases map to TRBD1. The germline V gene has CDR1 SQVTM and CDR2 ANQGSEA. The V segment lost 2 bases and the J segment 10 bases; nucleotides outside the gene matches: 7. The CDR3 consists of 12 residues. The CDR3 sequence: CSVEWTTGSAFF. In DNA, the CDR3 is TGCAGCGTTGAATGGACGACAGGGTCAGCTTTCTTT.

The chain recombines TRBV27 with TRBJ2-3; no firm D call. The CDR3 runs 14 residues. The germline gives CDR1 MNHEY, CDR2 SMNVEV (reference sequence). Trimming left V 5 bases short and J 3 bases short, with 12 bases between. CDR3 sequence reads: CASSPHSKTDTQYF. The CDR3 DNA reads TGTGCCAGCAGTCCTCATAGTAAAACAGATACGCAGTATTTT.

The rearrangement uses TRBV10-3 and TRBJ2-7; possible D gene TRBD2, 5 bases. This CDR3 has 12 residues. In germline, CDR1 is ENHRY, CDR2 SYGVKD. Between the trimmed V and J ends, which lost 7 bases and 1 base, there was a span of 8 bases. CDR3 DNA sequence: TGTGCCATCACCGGACTTTCCTACGAGCAGTACTTC. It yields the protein CAITGLSYEQYF.

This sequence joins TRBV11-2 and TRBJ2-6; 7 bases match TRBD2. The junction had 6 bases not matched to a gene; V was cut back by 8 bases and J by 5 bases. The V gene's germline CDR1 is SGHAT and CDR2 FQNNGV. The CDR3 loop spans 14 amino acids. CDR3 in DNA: TGTGCCAGCGCGGGGGACCGCTGGGCCAACGTCCTGACTTTC. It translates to CASAGDRWANVLTF.

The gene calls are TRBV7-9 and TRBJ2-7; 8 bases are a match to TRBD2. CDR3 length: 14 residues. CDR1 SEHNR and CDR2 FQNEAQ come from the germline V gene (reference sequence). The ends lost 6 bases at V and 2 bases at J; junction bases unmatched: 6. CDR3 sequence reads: CASSSPGLAYEQYF. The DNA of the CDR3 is TGTGCCAGCAGTTCGCCGGGACTAGCCTACGAGCAGTACTTC.

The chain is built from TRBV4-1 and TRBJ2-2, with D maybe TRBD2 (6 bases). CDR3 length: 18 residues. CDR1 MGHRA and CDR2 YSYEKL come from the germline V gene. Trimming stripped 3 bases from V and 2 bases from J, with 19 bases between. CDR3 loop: CASSHLFSGGFNTGELFF. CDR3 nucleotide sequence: TGCGCCAGCAGCCACCTTTTTAGCGGAGGATTTAACACCGGGGAGCTGTTTTTT.

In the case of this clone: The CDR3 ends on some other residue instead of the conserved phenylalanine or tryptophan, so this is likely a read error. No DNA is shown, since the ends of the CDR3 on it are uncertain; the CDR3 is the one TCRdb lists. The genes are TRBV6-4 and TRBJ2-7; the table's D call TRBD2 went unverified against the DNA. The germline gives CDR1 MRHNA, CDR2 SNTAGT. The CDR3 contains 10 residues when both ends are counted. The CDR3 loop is CASSDSQTGA.

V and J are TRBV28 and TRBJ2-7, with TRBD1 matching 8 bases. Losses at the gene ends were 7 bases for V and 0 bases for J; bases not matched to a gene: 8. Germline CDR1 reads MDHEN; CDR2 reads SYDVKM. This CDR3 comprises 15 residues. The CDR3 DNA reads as TGTGCCAGCACCCTTCGGACAGGGCTCTCCTACGAGCAGTACTTC. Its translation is CASTLRTGLSYEQYF.

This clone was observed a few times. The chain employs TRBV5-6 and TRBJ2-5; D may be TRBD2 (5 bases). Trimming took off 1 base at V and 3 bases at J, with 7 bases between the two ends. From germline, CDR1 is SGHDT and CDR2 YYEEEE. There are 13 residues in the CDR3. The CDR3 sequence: CASSLPGEETQYF. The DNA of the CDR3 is TGTGCCAGCAGCTTGCCCGGGGAAGAGACCCAGTACTTC.

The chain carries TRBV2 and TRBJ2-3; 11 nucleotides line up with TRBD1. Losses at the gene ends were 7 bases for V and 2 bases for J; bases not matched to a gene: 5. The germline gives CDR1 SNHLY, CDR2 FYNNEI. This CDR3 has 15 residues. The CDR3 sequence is CASTPGQGVTDTQYF. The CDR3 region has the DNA TGTGCCAGCACCCCGGGACAGGGGGTCACAGATACGCAGTATTTT.

CDR3 in DNA: TGTGCCAGTAGTATCCCCACATCTGAGCAGTTCTTC. Its protein product is CASSIPTSEQFF. V usage is TRBV19 and J usage is TRBJ2-1, with no clear D. The CDR3 has 12 residues. From germline, CDR1 is LNHDA and CDR2 SQIVND (reference sequence). The ends were cut back, 3 bases at V and 9 bases at J, with 9 bases in the middle.

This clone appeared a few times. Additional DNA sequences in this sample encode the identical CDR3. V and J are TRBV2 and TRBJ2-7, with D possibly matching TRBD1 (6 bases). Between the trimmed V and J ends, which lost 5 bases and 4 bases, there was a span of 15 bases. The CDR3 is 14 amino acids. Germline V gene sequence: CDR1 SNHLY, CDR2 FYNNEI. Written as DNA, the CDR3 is TGTGCCAGCAGTTCCGGGACACGAGGGTACGAGCAGTACTTC. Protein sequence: CASSSGTRGYEQYF.